One sample yielded the 8 T cell receptor beta chains listed below, sequenced in a study of blood T cell repertoires in COVID-19. Assay used: immunoSEQ multiplex PCR; TCRdb lists only in-frame clones, some missing. The data show 200,000 to 250,000 clones, 88% seen once. Sequenced material: peripheral blood. These receptors were collected from an elderly man with acute or convalescent COVID-19.

The chain joins TRBV7-2 to TRBJ2-2, with TRBD2 matching over 7 bases. The CDR3 extends over 17 amino acids. V trimming: 5 bases; J trimming: 2 bases; junction bases outside the gene matches: 11. Germline loops: CDR1 SGHTA, CDR2 FQGNSA. The CDR3 DNA is TGTGCCAGCAGCCCCCAGTCCCTAGCGGTCAACACCGGGGAGCTGTTTTTT. Its protein product is CASSPQSLAVNTGELFF.

The V and J genes are TRBV18 and TRBJ2-1; D is uncertain. CDR3 length equals 15 residues. Germline V gene data show CDR1 as KGHSH and CDR2 as LQKENI. The ends were cut back, 3 bases at V and 10 bases at J, with 19 bases in the middle. The CDR3 spells CASSPLSRVSREQFF. CDR3 coding DNA: TGTGCCAGCTCACCGCTGTCCCGGGTATCAAGGGAGCAGTTCTTC.

The V call is TRBV6-5, the J call TRBJ2-2, with D possibly matching TRBD2 (6 bases). Germline V gene lookup returns CDR1 MNHEY and CDR2 SVGAGI. CDR3 length: 15 residues. V lost 8 bases, J lost 2 bases, and 15 bases lay in between. CDR3 loop: CASGGTRGNTGELFF. In DNA, the CDR3 is TGTGCCAGCGGGGGGACGCGGGGTAACACCGGGGAGCTGTTTTTT.

The V and J genes are TRBV28 and TRBJ1-5; tentatively, D is TRBD1 (5 bases). Trimming took 5 bases from V and 5 from J, leaving 19 bases between them. The CDR3 sequence is 16 residues long. Germline CDR1 and CDR2: MDHEN and SYDVKM. The CDR3 loop reads CASSPLRQGGDQPQHF. The CDR3 DNA sequence: TGTGCCAGCAGTCCCCTTCGTCAGGGAGGGGATCAGCCCCAGCATTTT.

The rearrangement joins TRBV6-5 to TRBJ2-1, with D possibly TRBD2 on 6 matching bases. CDR1 and CDR2 from the germline V gene are MNHEY and SVGAGI. V lost 6 bases to trimming and J lost 13 bases, with 25 bases between them. This CDR3 has 15 amino acids. The CDR3 DNA is TGTGCCAGCAGCGAGGGGTTGACTGGCGGGGCGCCTCAGTTCTTC. Translated: CASSEGLTGGAPQFF.

V and J are TRBV2 and TRBJ2-7; perhaps TRBD2 as D (6 bases). Trimming shortened V by 6 bases and J by 0 bases, and 9 bases separated the two germline ends. The length of the CDR3 is 13 residues. The germline CDR1 and CDR2 sequences are SNHLY and FYNNEI. The CDR3 loop is CASSSGSSYEQYF. CDR3 sequence (DNA): TGTGCCAGCAGCTCCGGGAGCTCCTACGAGCAGTACTTC.

The V gene is TRBV19, the J gene TRBJ1-4; 10 nucleotides match TRBD1. The CDR3 is made up of 16 amino acids. J gave up 8 bases and V 5 bases, and 11 bases lay outside the gene matches. Germline-derived CDR1 and CDR2 are LNHDA and SQIVND (reference sequence). The CDR3, as DNA: TGTGCCAGTAGTCGGCCAAGACAGGGGGCGCAAGAAAAACTGTTTTTT. Its translation: CASSRPRQGAQEKLFF.

This clone was observed a handful of times. The CDR3 DNA follows: TGTGCCAGTAGGCCTCAGGGCAACCCCGGGGAGCTGTTTTTT. Its translation is CASRPQGNPGELFF. This sequence joins TRBV19 and TRBJ2-2; weak D call: TRBD1 (5 bases). Germline loops: CDR1 LNHDA, CDR2 SQIVND (reference sequence). The germline V and J ends were trimmed by 6 bases and 6 bases, with 14 bases remaining between them. CDR3 length: 14 amino acids.